This T cell receptor beta chain was recovered during a study of tumor-infiltrating lymphocytes in primary liver carcinoma. The wider study: Recorded tumor stage was T1-T3 N0M0, with diameters of about 4.2 to 10 cm. Sample counts of productive TCRbeta reads spanned roughly 3.5 to 7.13 million; these counts were similar across tissue types.

Taking about 17-31 mg of unsorted bulk tissue, the authors co-extracted RNA and DNA. Five discrete regions of every tumor underwent sampling. The CDR3 totals 15 residues. Germline V gene sequence: CDR1 MNHNS, CDR2 SASEGT. The researchers produced TCR beta cDNA from around 500 ng total RNA with a constant-region primer. Slightly modified ARM-PCR served as the procedure for the TCR beta libraries. These libraries came from three rounds of nested multiplex PCR. The first two PCR rounds, around 11 cycles each, used TRBV1-TRBV30 forward primers and a C-beta reverse primer. TCRdb redid the calling of the multiplex PCR reads with MiXCR, one entry per CDR3 protein. The sample lists 150,000 to 200,000 distinct CDR3 sequences, around four fifths occurring once. Turning to this clonotype: A read error may produce the germline difference seen at one junction end.

The V gene is TRBV6-1, the J gene TRBJ2-5; 8 bases line up with TRBD2. This sequence was found in a man aged 40-50 years with primary liver carcinoma and hepatitis B virus infection. What was sequenced was tumor tissue from primary liver carcinoma. CDR3 loop: CASSDQAGDQENQYF. Written as DNA, the CDR3 is TGTGCCAGCAGTGATCAAGCGGGGGATCAAGAGAACCAATATTTC.